One sample yielded the 4 T cell receptor beta chains listed below, sequenced in a study of OX40 agonist ivuxolimab in advanced cancers. Generated by immunoSEQ multiplex PCR, the TCRdb table keeps only in-frame clones and is missing some. The top ten clones hold about 0.31% of a sample with roughly 150,000 clones, approximately 94% of them seen once. The sample here was CD4+ or CD8+ T cells sorted from blood, taken in a trial of the OX40 agonist ivuxolimab. The receptors stem from an adult with an advanced solid tumor such as melanoma, head and neck, liver or kidney cancer.

To note about this clone: This CDR3 is also generated by other DNA sequences in the sample. V and J are TRBV5-1 and TRBJ2-3; TRBD1 might be the D (5 bases). V lost 0 bases to trimming and J lost 2 bases, with 7 bases between them. The CDR3 loop spans 14 amino acids. CDR1 is SGHRS, CDR2 YFSETQ, per germline. The CDR3 region is CASSLGGPTDTQYF. In DNA, the CDR3 is TGCGCCAGCAGCTTGGGGGGCCCCACAGATACGCAGTATTTT.

The chain recombines TRBV7-2 with TRBJ2-7, with 9 bases aligning to TRBD1. Losses at the gene ends were 5 bases for V and 3 bases for J; bases not matched to a gene: 5. This CDR3 region has 14 residues. The germline V gene has CDR1 SGHTA and CDR2 FQGNSA. The CDR3 spells CASSLGTGSYEQYF. In nucleotides, the CDR3 is TGTGCCAGCAGCCTCGGGACAGGGAGCTACGAGCAGTACTTC.

The V and J genes are TRBV28 and TRBJ1-2; perhaps TRBD1 as D (5 bases). Deletions cut 6 bases from V and 6 bases from J, with 14 bases between. The CDR3 loop spans 13 amino acids. Germline V gene data show CDR1 as MDHEN and CDR2 as SYDVKM. The CDR3 region is CASRLGAEDGYTF. The CDR3 DNA reads TGTGCCAGCAGGCTAGGGGCGGAGGATGGCTACACCTTC.

This sequence joins TRBV9 and TRBJ1-1; 10 nucleotides line up with TRBD1. CDR1 and CDR2 from the germline V gene are SGDLS and YYNGEE. The CDR3 loop spans 15 amino acids. After removal of 0 bases from V and 5 bases from J, the junction contained 4 bases not matched to a gene. The CDR3 bases are TGTGCCAGCAGCGTAGCCGACAGGGGGCATACTGAAGCTTTCTTT. Its translation: CASSVADRGHTEAFF.